Listed here are 3 T cell receptor beta chains from one sample, sequenced in a study of cytomegalovirus exposure and HLA in healthy donors. The PCR was carried out with 60 Vbeta primers and 13 Jbeta primers. Sequenced by immunoSEQ multiplex PCR; TCRdb stores in-frame clones only, minus some. The data contain 70,000 to 95,000 clones, 78% of them seen just once; the ten biggest clones take up 1.6%. The source material was PBMCs. The source is a man aged 35 to 55 in good health and CMV-seronegative.

V usage is TRBV4-1 and J usage is TRBJ2-2; unclear D gene. Deletions cut 0 bases from V and 7 bases from J, with 6 bases between. CDR3 length: 13 amino acids. The germline gives CDR1 MGHRA, CDR2 YSYEKL. CDR3 loop: CASSQDYVGELFF. DNA of the CDR3: TGCGCCAGCAGCCAAGACTACGTCGGGGAGCTGTTTTTT.

This clone was seen only a few times. The rearrangement links TRBV29-1 to TRBJ2-5, with 9 bases aligning to TRBD1. Matching the DNA end better, TRBJ2-7 makes the J call doubtful. CDR1 and CDR2 (germline): SQVTM, ANQGSEA. The CDR3 totals 12 residues. The CDR3 reads CSVGDREREQYF. Here the CDR3 DNA reads TGCAGCGTGGGGGACAGGGAGCGCGAGCAGTACTTC.

J is TRBJ1-3 and V is TRBV18, with TRBD1 matching over 7 bases. This CDR3 region has 14 residues. The V gene's germline CDR1 is KGHSH and CDR2 LQKENI. V lost 6 bases, J lost 6 bases, and 8 bases stayed unmatched. Written as DNA, the CDR3 is TGTGCCAGCTCCACACGACAGGGAGAAAACACCATATATTTT. Protein: CASSTRQGENTIYF.